Each of the 3 T cell receptor beta chains below was sequenced from the same sample in a study of technical replicates of blood from a few donors (dated by TCRdb to the late 2010s). The library was produced with the immunoSEQ multiplex PCR assay. The source is immuneACCESS, and TCRdb retained only in-frame sequences with V and J called. Part of the clones is not carried over; for the studies checked, unresolved V genes explain less than half of this, and the remainder is unexplained. The sample table holds 65,000 to 70,000 clones, of which roughly 88% were seen once. The ten largest clones capture 4% to 5% of the sample. Source material: PBMCs. These TCRs come from a human donor in good health. Some clones in this sample may be carry-over from other donors' samples.

The CDR3 DNA is TGTGCCAGCAGTGAGCAAAACCGGGGTGAGCAGTTCTTC. As protein: CASSEQNRGEQFF. The V gene is TRBV2, the J gene TRBJ2-1; maybe TRBD2 (5 bases). This CDR3 is built from 13 residues. CDR1 and CDR2 from the germline V gene are SNHLY and FYNNEI. The V gene lost 3 bases and the J gene lost 9 bases, with 12 bases spanning the gap.

V gene TRBV7-3 combines with J gene TRBJ1-6; D is uncertain. CDR3 length: 13 residues. Germline V gives CDR1 SGHTA, CDR2 FQGTGA. Trimming removed 4 bases at V and 8 bases at J, with 9 bases between. The CDR3 spells CASSSIRDSPLHF. CDR3 sequence (DNA): TGTGCCAGCAGCTCCATCCGAGATTCACCCCTCCACTTT.

The chain uses TRBV6-5 and TRBJ2-5; 8 positions agree with TRBD2. The J call may be in error: the DNA end matches TRBJ2-7 better. Germline V lookup: CDR1 MNHEY, CDR2 SVGAGI. The CDR3 consists of 13 residues. CDR3 in DNA: TGTGCCAGCAGACGGGAGGGTCGGGGCGAGCAGTACTTC. Amino acid sequence: CASRREGRGEQYF.